The 17 T cell receptor beta chains reported below all come from one sample, sequenced in a study of PD-L1 blockade in urothelial cancer. Specified time point: peripheral blood 6 weeks after treatment start. Clones were read by immunoSEQ multiplex PCR, and TCRdb kept only the in-frame ones, dropping some. The sample consists of more than 90,000 clones, roughly 83% of them appearing once. Sequencing used PBMCs, obtained around atezolizumab (anti-PD-L1) treatment. Source of these receptors: an older man with urothelial cancer.

This clone came up once. This rearrangement joins TRBV5-1 to TRBJ1-2, with 7 nucleotides matching TRBD1. The germline V gene encodes CDR1 SGHRS and CDR2 YFSETQ. The CDR3 is 13 amino acids. After removal of 2 bases from V and 5 bases from J, the junction contained 3 bases not matched to a gene. The CDR3 DNA is TGCGCCAGCAGCTTTGACAGGGATTATGGCTACACCTTC. Protein product: CASSFDRDYGYTF.

The V gene is TRBV13, the J gene TRBJ1-5, with D tentatively TRBD1 (6 bases). Per germline, CDR1 PRHDT and CDR2 FYEKMQ (reference sequence). V was cut by 5 bases and J by 6 bases, with 14 bases left in between. The CDR3 spans 14 residues. The CDR3 DNA reads TGTGCCAGCAGCGAAGGGGGGGGCGGTCAGCCCCAGCATTTT. It translates to CASSEGGGGQPQHF.

This sequence joins TRBV5-6 and TRBJ1-6; D may be TRBD1 (6 bases). The CDR3 has 14 amino acids. CDR1 and CDR2 (germline): SGHDT, YYEEEE. V gave up 0 bases and J gave up 10 bases, with 11 bases separating them. As DNA, the CDR3 is TGTGCCAGCAGCTTGGACCAGGGGAGATCACCCCTCCACTTT. It yields the protein CASSLDQGRSPLHF.

The genes are TRBV11-3 and TRBJ2-1; D perhaps matches TRBD2 (6 bases). Germline V CDR1 and CDR2: SGHNT, YENEEA. There are 16 residues in the CDR3. V was pared by 7 bases and J by 5 bases, with 21 bases between. The CDR3 DNA is TGTGCCAGCATGGGGGGAGGAGGAAAGGGTCACAATGAGCAGTTCTTC. This translates into CASMGGGGKGHNEQFF.

The table lists this clone with a count of one. V and J are TRBV5-1 and TRBJ2-5, with 9 bases identical to TRBD1. V trimming: 3 bases; J trimming: 4 bases; junction bases outside the gene matches: 4. The germline V gene encodes CDR1 SGHRS and CDR2 YFSETQ. CDR3 length: 14 amino acids. CDR3 protein: CASSYRGRRETQYF. The DNA for the CDR3 is TGCGCCAGCAGCTACAGGGGGCGACGAGAGACCCAGTACTTC.

The chain carries TRBV7-9 and TRBJ2-1, with no clear D. The germline CDR1 and CDR2 sequences are SEHNR and FQNEAQ (reference sequence). V lost 5 bases and J 1 base, leaving 12 bases between the germline ends. This CDR3 region has 15 residues. The DNA for the CDR3 is TGTGCCAGCAGCCCCCCGCTACTATCCTACAATGAGCAGTTCTTC. Translation gives CASSPPLLSYNEQFF. The whole variable domain, remainder taken from reference TRBV7-9 and TRBJ2-1, is DTGVSQNPRHKITKRGQNVTFRCDPISEHNRLYWYRQTLGQGPEFLTYFQNEAQLEKSRLLSDRFSAERPKGSFSTLEIQRTEQGDSAMYLCASSPPLLSYNEQFFGPGTRLTVL.

In its sample, this clone was seen a few times. The chain carries TRBV25-1 and TRBJ1-2; D is undetermined. CDR3 size: 15 residues. From germline, CDR1 is MGHDK and CDR2 SYGVNS. The V and J ends lost 4 bases and 4 bases respectively, with 16 bases between them. CDR3 DNA sequence: TGTGCCAGCAGTGCACGCAGCCCTGCGGGCTATGGCTACACCTTC. It yields the protein CASSARSPAGYGYTF.

The rearrangement uses TRBV27 and TRBJ1-1; 8 positions match TRBD1. After removal of 0 bases from V and 4 bases from J, the junction contained 10 bases not matched to a gene. Germline-derived CDR1 and CDR2 are MNHEY and SMNVEV (reference sequence). CDR3 length equals 17 residues. The CDR3 nucleotides read TGTGCCAGCAGTTTATCTAGTGGGCAGGGGGCATTCACTGAAGCTTTCTTT. It codes for CASSLSSGQGAFTEAFF.

The chain couples TRBV5-1 to TRBJ2-5; TRBD1 matches 10 bases. The CDR3 is made up of 15 amino acids. V trimming: 7 bases; J trimming: 5 bases; junction bases outside the gene matches: 11. Germline V gene data show CDR1 as SGHRS and CDR2 as YFSETQ. The CDR3 is CASRPGQGTWETQYF. CDR3 sequence (DNA): TGCGCCAGCCGCCCGGGACAGGGGACCTGGGAGACCCAGTACTTC.

This sequence joins TRBV5-4 and TRBJ2-3, with TRBD1 matching 7 bases. The V segment lost 4 bases and the J segment 1 base; nucleotides outside the gene matches: 9. CDR1 and CDR2 from the germline V gene are SGHNT and YYREEE (reference sequence). The CDR3 consists of 16 residues. CDR3 sequence reads: CASSLPTGFGTDTQYF. In DNA form, the CDR3 reads TGTGCCAGCAGCCTCCCGACAGGGTTTGGCACAGATACGCAGTATTTT.

This chain uses TRBV5-1 with TRBJ1-1; 7 nucleotides agree with TRBD1. V shed 4 bases and J 0 bases; nucleotides not matched to a gene: 3. Germline assignment: CDR1 SGHRS and CDR2 YFSETQ. The CDR3 is 14 residues long. CDR3 sequence reads: CASSPGTVNTEAFF. The CDR3 nucleotides read TGCGCCAGCAGCCCCGGGACAGTGAACACTGAAGCTTTCTTT. The entire variable domain, with the rest obtained from reference TRBV5-1 and TRBJ1-1, is as follows: KAGVTQTPRYLIKTRGQQVTLSCSPISGHRSVSWYQQTPGQGLQFLFEYFSETQRNKGNFPGRFSGRQFSNSRSEMNVSTLELGDSALYLCASSPGTVNTEAFFGQGTRLTVV.

V is TRBV5-4 and J is TRBJ1-2; 7 positions match TRBD1. This CDR3 is built from 14 residues. Germline CDR1 is SGHNT and CDR2 is YYREEE (reference sequence). V shed 4 bases and J 4 bases; nucleotides not matched to a gene: 7. The CDR3 spells CASSHPTGPYGYTF. DNA of the CDR3: TGTGCCAGCAGCCACCCGACAGGGCCCTATGGCTACACCTTC.

This sequence joins TRBV4-1 and TRBJ2-5; TRBD2 agrees at 7 bases. Germline values: CDR1 MGHRA, CDR2 YSYEKL. CDR3 length: 14 residues. Trimming took 1 base from V and 2 from J; bases not matched to a gene: 1. The CDR3 sequence is CASSQGGLQETQYF. CDR3 in DNA: TGCGCCAGCAGCCAAGGGGGACTACAAGAGACCCAGTACTTC.

DNA of the CDR3: TGTGCCAGCAGGCCTAACGGACAGGGGTTTTCCTACGAGCAGTACTTC. Translating gives CASRPNGQGFSYEQYF. The rearrangement joins TRBV27 to TRBJ2-7, with TRBD1 identical over 9 bases. The V gene end was trimmed by 6 bases and the J gene end by 1 base; junction bases not matched to a gene: 10. The CDR3 length is 16 residues. The germline V gene encodes CDR1 MNHEY and CDR2 SMNVEV (reference sequence).

The chain is built from TRBV18 and TRBJ2-7, with 7 bases aligning to TRBD1. V shed 5 bases and J 3 bases; nucleotides not matched to a gene: 1. The CDR3 consists of 12 residues. Per the germline V gene, CDR1 is KGHSH and CDR2 is LQKENI. Here the CDR3 reads CASSWDSYEQYF. The CDR3 nucleotides read TGTGCCAGCTCATGGGACAGCTACGAGCAGTACTTC.

This clone appeared a few times. This chain joins TRBV21-1 and TRBJ2-5; TRBD1 is taken as the D call from the table, unchecked against the DNA. TRBV21-1 is marked as a pseudogene. CDR3 length: 16 residues. CDR3 sequence: CASSKDRTPAPETQYF. As DNA, the CDR3 is TGTGCCAGCAGCAAAGACCGGACACCAGCACCAGAGACCCAGTACTTC.

The chain combines TRBV7-6 with TRBJ2-7; TRBD2 matches at 9 bases. Germline CDR1 and CDR2: SGHVS and FNYEAQ. CDR3 length: 16 residues. The trim removed 1 base at V and 3 bases at J, leaving 7 bases unmatched. Written as DNA, the CDR3 is TGTGCCAGCAGCTTAGTTCCTAGCGGGGTGGGCTACGAGCAGTACTTC. This translates into CASSLVPSGVGYEQYF.